Sequencing of this T cell receptor (beta chain) was carried out in a study of cytomegalovirus exposure and HLA in healthy donors. Germline CDR1 is MNHEY and CDR2 is SMNVEV (reference sequence). V was trimmed by 3 bases and J by 1 base, leaving 6 bases between them. This CDR3 is built from 13 residues. PCR was performed using 60 Vbeta and 13 Jbeta primers. Libraries were prepared by immunoSEQ multiplex PCR; TCRdb keeps only in-frame clonotypes and omits some of them. The table has 65,000 or so clones, 60% to 80% seen once. The material sequenced was PBMCs. This sequence originates from a man aged 30 to 45 in good health and CMV-seronegative. V gene TRBV27 combines with J gene TRBJ1-1, with D unclear. The CDR3 protein is CASSFRENTEAFF. The CDR3 DNA sequence: TGTGCCAGCAGTTTTCGGGAGAACACTGAAGCTTTCTTT.